Only one count was recorded for the clone carrying this TCR beta chain. The data derive from a study of control samples from healthy donors and cancer patients. Using immunoSEQ multiplex PCR, the repertoire was profiled, and TCRdb retains in-frame clones only, with some absent. The sample holds 390,000 or so clones; around 90% are singletons and the top ten take 5% to 8%. V was trimmed by 4 bases and J by 5 bases, leaving 13 bases between them. Per germline, CDR1 SGHTA and CDR2 FQGTGA. This CDR3 spans 14 amino acids. The chain links TRBV7-3 to TRBJ2-3, with a possible D match to TRBD2 (6 bases). Sequenced input: PBMCs. This TCR derives from a man in his forties with head and neck cancer. As DNA, the CDR3 is TGTGCCAGCAGCTCAAGGGACTGGGAAGATACGCAGTATTTT. Translated: CASSSRDWEDTQYF.